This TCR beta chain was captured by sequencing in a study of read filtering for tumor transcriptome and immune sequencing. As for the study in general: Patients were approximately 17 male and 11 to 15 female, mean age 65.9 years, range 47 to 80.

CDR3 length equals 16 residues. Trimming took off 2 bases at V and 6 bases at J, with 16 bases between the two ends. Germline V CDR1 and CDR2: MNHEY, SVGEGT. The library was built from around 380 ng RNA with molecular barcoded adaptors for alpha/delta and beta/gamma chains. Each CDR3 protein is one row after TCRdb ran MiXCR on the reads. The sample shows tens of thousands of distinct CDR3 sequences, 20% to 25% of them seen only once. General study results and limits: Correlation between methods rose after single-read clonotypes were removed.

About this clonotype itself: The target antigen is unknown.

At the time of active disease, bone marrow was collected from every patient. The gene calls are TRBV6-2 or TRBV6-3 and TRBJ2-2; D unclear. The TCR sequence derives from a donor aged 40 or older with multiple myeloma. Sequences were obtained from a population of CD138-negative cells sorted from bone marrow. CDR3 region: CASSYDNTRVPGELFF. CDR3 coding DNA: TGTGCCAGCAGTTACGATAACACCCGGGTCCCCGGGGAGCTGTTTTTT.